These 25 T cell receptor beta chains came from one sample sequenced in a study of T-cell memory formation after mild COVID-19. MiXCR, applied by TCRdb to the 5' RACE reads, yields one record per CDR3 protein. The profile shows more than 400,000 distinct CDR3 sequences, 18% of them singletons. Material for sequencing was PBMCs or a T cell subset sorted from them (not recorded which). These TCRs come from an adult woman who had mild COVID-19 (a few samples of this study predate the infection). Cell type and time point are not known.

This clonotype has more than one count but fewer than ten. This chain's CDR3 is CASSLGTGRSSYNEQFF. As DNA, the CDR3 is TGTGCCAGCAGCTTAGGGACCGGGAGGAGCTCCTACAATGAGCAGTTCTTC. The chain has TRBV7-6 and TRBJ2-1; 7 positions agree with TRBD2. In germline, CDR1 is SGHVS, CDR2 FNYEAQ. CDR3 length: 17 amino acids. Trimming took 1 base from V and 0 from J; bases not matched to a gene: 6.

This clonotype was seen a few times. The CDR3 sequence: CSAARDMDTEAFF. CDR3 in DNA: TGCAGTGCTGCGAGGGACATGGACACTGAAGCTTTCTTT. The chain links TRBV20-1 to TRBJ1-1, with D perhaps TRBD1 (6 bases). Trimming took 5 bases from V and 3 from J, leaving 13 bases between them. The CDR3 spans 13 residues. Germline-derived CDR1 and CDR2 are DFQATT and SNEGSKA (reference sequence).

This chain links TRBV4-1 with TRBJ2-5, with D possibly TRBD1 on 6 matching bases. The CDR3 length is 13 residues. The V end was cut by 5 bases, the J end by 3 bases, with 10 bases between. CDR1 is MGHRA, CDR2 YSYEKL, per germline. CDR3 sequence (DNA): TGCGCCAGCAGCGACAGGTGGAAAGAGACCCAGTACTTC. Translated: CASSDRWKETQYF.

This clonotype was found many times. This chain joins TRBV5-6 and TRBJ1-1; D may be TRBD1 (5 bases). Between the trimmed V and J ends, which lost 10 bases and 11 bases, there was a span of 15 bases. The CDR3 has 10 residues. Per the germline V gene, CDR1 is SGHDT and CDR2 is YYEEEE. The DNA for the CDR3 is TGTGCCTCCCGGGGCTTGAGGGCTTTCTTT. The encoded protein is CASRGLRAFF. The whole variable domain, filled in from reference TRBV5-6 and TRBJ1-1, reads DAGVTQSPTHLIKTRGQQVTLRCSPKSGHDTVSWYQQALGQGPQFIFQYYEEEERQRGNFPDRFSGHQFPNYSSELNVNALLLGDSALYLCASRGLRAFFGQGTRLTVV.

V and J are TRBV5-1 and TRBJ2-5, with TRBD2 as a possible D gene (5 bases). The CDR3 consists of 16 residues. CDR1 SGHRS and CDR2 YFSETQ come from the germline V gene. Trimming removed 0 bases at V and 5 bases at J, with 17 bases between. The CDR3 loop reads CASSLAPVGELETQYF. CDR3 in DNA: TGCGCCAGCAGCTTGGCGCCAGTTGGGGAGCTCGAGACCCAGTACTTC.

This clonotype was found many times. The junction differs from germline at one of its ends, possibly a read error. The chain is built from TRBV7-2 and TRBJ2-1, with TRBD2 identical over 11 bases. The germline V gene encodes CDR1 SGHTA and CDR2 FQGNSA. The CDR3 is 15 residues long. The CDR3 here is CASSLAGGTYNEQFF. The CDR3, as DNA: TGTGCCAGCAGCCTAGCGGGGGGAACCTACAATGAGCAGTTCTTC.

V and J are TRBV5-1 and TRBJ1-2, with 9 bases that match TRBD1. CDR1 is SGHRS, CDR2 YFSETQ, per germline. V lost 4 bases to trimming and J lost 8 bases; unmatched junction nucleotides: 12. The CDR3 loop spans 15 amino acids. The CDR3 loop reads CASSATGTGIRGYTF. DNA of the CDR3: TGCGCCAGCAGCGCTACCGGGACAGGGATTCGGGGCTACACCTTC.

The chain has TRBV7-9 and TRBJ2-3; TRBD2 matches 7 bases. Per germline, CDR1 SEHNR and CDR2 FQNEAQ (reference sequence). The CDR3 runs to 15 residues. With 0 bases clipped from V and 6 bases from J, the junction kept 6 bases outside the gene matches. The CDR3 coding sequence is TGTGCCAGCAGCTTAGCGACTAGCATTGGCGATACGCAGTATTTT. It specifies CASSLATSIGDTQYF.

This clonotype was seen a handful of times. The chain has TRBV6-5 and TRBJ2-3, with 10 bases fitting TRBD2. Trimming at V came to 0 bases and at J to 8 bases, leaving 5 bases not matched to a gene. Germline loops: CDR1 MNHEY, CDR2 SVGAGI. This CDR3 comprises 15 residues. CDR3 in DNA: TGTGCCAGCAGTTACTCAGCTAGCGGGAGCGGTACGCAGTATTTT. Its translation: CASSYSASGSGTQYF.

CDR3 loop: CASSEEGFAYEQYF. CDR3 DNA sequence: TGTGCCAGCAGTGAAGAAGGGTTTGCCTACGAGCAGTACTTC. The chain uses TRBV2 and TRBJ2-7, with D unclear. V was trimmed by 1 base and J by 2 bases, leaving 9 bases between them. CDR1 SNHLY and CDR2 FYNNEI come from the germline V gene. The CDR3 totals 14 residues.

The rearrangement joins TRBV7-8 to TRBJ2-7; D could derive from TRBD1 or TRBD2 (6 bases each). Looked up from germline, CDR1 is SGHVS and CDR2 is FQNEAQ. This CDR3 has 14 amino acids. V was clipped by 5 bases and J by 2 bases, with 13 bases between them. CDR3 residues: CASSLRGPTYEQYF. CDR3 DNA: TGTGCCAGCAGCCTTCGGGGGCCCACCTACGAGCAGTACTTC. The full variable domain, rest sourced from reference TRBV7-8 and TRBJ2-7, is GAGVSQSPRYKVAKRGQDVALRCDPISGHVSLFWYQQALGQGPEFLTYFQNEAQLDKSGLPSDRFFAERPEGSVSTLKIQRTQQEDSAVYLCASSLRGPTYEQYFGPGTRLTVT.

This clonotype has more than one count but fewer than ten. The chain joins TRBV7-6 to TRBJ2-1, with 7 bases fitting TRBD2. V shed 5 bases, J shed 0 bases, and the junction held 10 bases outside the gene matches. CDR3 length equals 17 residues. Germline V gene sequence: CDR1 SGHVS, CDR2 FNYEAQ. The CDR3 sequence is CASSARLAESSYNEQFF. CDR3 sequence (DNA): TGTGCCAGCAGCGCCCGACTAGCAGAGAGCTCCTACAATGAGCAGTTCTTC.

This chain uses TRBV10-3 with TRBJ1-2; D is possibly TRBD1 (6 bases). Germline loops: CDR1 ENHRY, CDR2 SYGVKD. V was clipped by 3 bases and J by 4 bases, with 9 bases between them. This CDR3 region has 13 residues. As DNA, the CDR3 is TGTGCCATCAGTGAAAAAGGGGGCTATGGCTACACCTTC. Its translation: CAISEKGGYGYTF.

This clonotype was seen a few times. The chain carries TRBV2 and TRBJ2-1; D may be TRBD1 or TRBD2 (5 bases each). V was clipped by 5 bases and J by 15 bases, with 17 bases between them. The CDR3 loop spans 12 amino acids. The germline V gene encodes CDR1 SNHLY and CDR2 FYNNEI. This CDR3 is CASSPLGVKGFF. Here the CDR3 DNA reads TGTGCCAGCAGTCCCCTGGGGGTGAAGGGGTTCTTC.

This clonotype was found a few times. This chain joins TRBV4-1 and TRBJ2-7; 10 bases are a match to TRBD2. V lost 0 bases and J lost 3; bases outside the gene matches: 5. The CDR3 contains 16 residues. Germline V gene data show CDR1 as MGHRA and CDR2 as YSYEKL. CDR3 protein: CASSQETAGGVYEQYF. CDR3 sequence (DNA): TGCGCCAGCAGCCAAGAGACAGCGGGGGGGGTCTACGAGCAGTACTTC.

This clonotype was picked up many times. The J gene is TRBJ2-3, the V gene TRBV9, with 8 positions matching TRBD2. The germline gives CDR1 SGDLS, CDR2 YYNGEE. V gave up 5 bases and J gave up 0 bases; unmatched junction bases: 2. The CDR3 has 14 amino acids. The CDR3 loop is CASSASGSTDTQYF. The CDR3 coding sequence is TGTGCCAGCAGTGCTAGCGGGAGCACAGATACGCAGTATTTT.

The CDR3: CASSLQTGAPETQYF. CDR3 sequence (DNA): TGTGCCAGCAGCCTACAAACAGGGGCCCCAGAGACCCAGTACTTC. The chain joins TRBV3-1 to TRBJ2-5; 7 nucleotides agree with TRBD1. This CDR3 region has 15 residues. Germline CDR1 is LGHDT and CDR2 is YNNKEL (reference sequence). V gave up 4 bases and J gave up 4 bases; unmatched junction bases: 9.

This chain uses TRBV6-6 with TRBJ1-1; D gene ambiguous. Germline V gene sequence: CDR1 MNHNY, CDR2 SVGAGI (reference sequence). CDR3 length: 14 residues. V lost 7 bases and J 1 base, leaving 13 bases between the germline ends. The chain's CDR3 is CASIGPGRNTEAFF. CDR3 coding DNA: TGTGCCAGCATAGGCCCGGGTAGGAACACTGAAGCTTTCTTT.

The chain links TRBV7-8 to TRBJ1-1; D not resolved. V was shortened by 5 bases and J by 4 bases, with 17 bases between the two germline ends. Germline values: CDR1 SGHVS, CDR2 FQNEAQ. The CDR3 contains 15 residues. CDR3 sequence (DNA): TGTGCCAGCAGCCAGCGGGGTGGGTATACCACTGAAGCTTTCTTT. It is translated as CASSQRGGYTTEAFF.

This clonotype was counted between two and nine times. The chain carries TRBV7-9 and TRBJ2-5; D is possibly TRBD2 (5 bases). Trimming removed 3 bases from V and 5 bases from J, with 16 bases in between. Germline CDR1 SEHNR, CDR2 FQNEAQ (reference sequence). The CDR3 spans 15 residues. CDR3 nucleotides: TGTGCCAGCAGCTTCGTCCCCCCTAGGGAGGAGACCCAGTACTTC. Translated: CASSFVPPREETQYF. Filled out from reference TRBV7-9 and TRBJ2-5, the complete variable domain reads DTGVSQNPRHKITKRGQNVTFRCDPISEHNRLYWYRQTLGQGPEFLTYFQNEAQLEKSRLLSDRFSAERPKGSFSTLEIQRTEQGDSAMYLCASSFVPPREETQYFGPGTRLLVL.

The rearrangement links TRBV5-1 to TRBJ2-7, with D hard to call. The V gene lost 0 bases and the J gene lost 2 bases, with 12 bases spanning the gap. Germline V lookup: CDR1 SGHRS, CDR2 YFSETQ. The CDR3 runs 15 residues. The CDR3 region is CASSLVPAEPYEQYF. The CDR3 DNA reads as TGCGCCAGCAGCTTGGTCCCAGCCGAGCCCTACGAGCAGTACTTC. Drawing the rest from reference TRBV5-1 and TRBJ2-7, the complete variable domain is KAGVTQTPRYLIKTRGQQVTLSCSPISGHRSVSWYQQTPGQGLQFLFEYFSETQRNKGNFPGRFSGRQFSNSRSEMNVSTLELGDSALYLCASSLVPAEPYEQYFGPGTRLTVT.

The sample holds a few counts of this clonotype. V usage is TRBV20-1 and J usage is TRBJ1-1; tentative D call: TRBD1 (5 bases). V shed 4 bases and J shed 6 bases, with 15 bases lying between them. The length of the CDR3 is 13 residues. Germline V lookup: CDR1 DFQATT, CDR2 SNEGSKA (reference sequence). CDR3 nucleotides: TGCAGTGCTACTGACAGTTTTCTCGCTGAAGCTTTCTTT. This codes for CSATDSFLAEAFF.

The chain has TRBV5-1 and TRBJ1-1; D possibly corresponds to TRBD1 (6 bases). Trimming left V 0 bases short and J 2 bases short, with 11 bases between. Germline CDR1 reads SGHRS; CDR2 reads YFSETQ. CDR3 length: 15 amino acids. CDR3 coding DNA: TGCGCCAGCAGCTTGGGTTCAGGGGAAAACACTGAAGCTTTCTTT. Translated, it gives CASSLGSGENTEAFF.

This sequence joins TRBV6-5 and TRBJ1-2; TRBD1 matches at 8 bases. V lost 5 bases and J lost 4; bases outside the gene matches: 9. Germline V lookup: CDR1 MNHEY, CDR2 SVGAGI. This CDR3 spans 15 amino acids. For the CDR3, the DNA is TGTGCCAGCAGTGCCCGACAGGGGAAGGGCTATGGCTACACCTTC. It codes for CASSARQGKGYGYTF.

This clonotype was recorded a few times. V gene TRBV3-1 combines with J gene TRBJ2-7; D uncertain. The CDR3 is 13 residues long. V was shortened by 3 bases and J by 3 bases, with 9 bases between the two germline ends. Germline V gene data show CDR1 as LGHDT and CDR2 as YNNKEL (reference sequence). The CDR3 coding sequence is TGTGCCAGCAGCCACTCCATTGGCTACGAGCAGTACTTC. Its protein product is CASSHSIGYEQYF.